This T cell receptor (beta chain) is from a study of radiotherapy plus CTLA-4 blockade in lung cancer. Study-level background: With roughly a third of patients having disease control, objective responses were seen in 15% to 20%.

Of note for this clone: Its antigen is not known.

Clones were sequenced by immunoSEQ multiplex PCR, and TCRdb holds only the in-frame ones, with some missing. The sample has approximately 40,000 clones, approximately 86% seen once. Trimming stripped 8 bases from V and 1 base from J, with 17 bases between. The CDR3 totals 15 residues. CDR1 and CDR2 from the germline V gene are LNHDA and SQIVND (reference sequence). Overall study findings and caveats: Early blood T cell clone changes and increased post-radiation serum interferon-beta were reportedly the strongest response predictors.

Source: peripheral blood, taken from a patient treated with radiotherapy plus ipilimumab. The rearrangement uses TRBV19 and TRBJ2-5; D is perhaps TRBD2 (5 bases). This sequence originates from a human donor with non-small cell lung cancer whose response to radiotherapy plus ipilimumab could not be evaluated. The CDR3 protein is CASRLGSAIQETQYF. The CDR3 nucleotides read TGTGCCAGTCGTCTTGGGAGCGCCATCCAAGAGACCCAGTACTTC.